One and the same sample provided the 9 T cell receptor beta chains below, sequenced in a study of blood T cells in healthy people across ages (dated by TCRdb to 2014 to 2015). Libraries were made using 5' RACE. Sequencing relied on an Illumina HiSeq 2500. A second roughly 6 to 12 cycle PCR used a sample-barcoded 5' primer and a J-beta primer mix. Using fastp at Q25 and MiXCR, TCRdb reprocessed the public reads and kept productive beta chains. Merged by CDR3 protein, the rows form single entries marked with the most common genes and DNA. This sample has some 1.5 million distinct CDR3 sequences in its table, and roughly 30% of those were observed once. Of the sample, about 8% is held by the ten largest clones. The sequencing sample was made of blood. The receptors stem from a woman under 40 in good health.

The rearrangement joins TRBV7-3 to TRBJ1-2; possible D gene TRBD1, 6 bases. Germline V lookup: CDR1 SGHTA, CDR2 FQGTGA. V was clipped by 2 bases and J by 8 bases, with 12 bases between them. The CDR3 covers 13 residues. CDR3: CASSLAGEEGYTF. CDR3 nucleotide sequence: TGTGCCAGCAGCTTAGCAGGGGAAGAAGGCTACACCTTC.

This clonotype was observed many times. CDR3: CASSPNTGLEGDEQFF. In nucleotides, the CDR3 is TGTGCCAGCAGTCCCAACACAGGCTTGGAGGGGGATGAGCAGTTCTTC. The V and J genes are TRBV12-3 or TRBV12-4 and TRBJ2-1; either TRBD1 or TRBD2 may supply D (6 bases each). The V end was cut by 5 bases, the J end by 8 bases, with 22 bases between. The CDR3 covers 16 residues.

This sequence joins TRBV7-9 and TRBJ1-1, with D perhaps TRBD1 (6 bases). CDR3 length equals 15 residues. V lost 6 bases and J lost 1, with 15 bases in between. Germline CDR1 SEHNR, CDR2 FQNEAQ (reference sequence). The CDR3 DNA reads TGTGCCAGCAGTTATCTACAGGGAGGGAACACTGAAGCTTTCTTT. Amino acid sequence: CASSYLQGGNTEAFF.

The V and J genes are TRBV6-2 or TRBV6-3 and TRBJ2-5; D is undetermined. The ends were cut back, 1 base at V and 5 bases at J, with 8 bases in the middle. The germline V gene encodes CDR1 MNHEY and CDR2 SVGEGT. The CDR3 sequence is 13 residues long. The CDR3 DNA reads as TGTGCCAGCAGTTACTACCCCCGGGAGACCCAGTACTTC. Translation: CASSYYPRETQYF.

This clonotype was recorded a few times. The chain links TRBV15 to TRBJ2-1; D remains unclear. Germline CDR1 LNHNV, CDR2 YYDKDF (reference sequence). The CDR3 loop spans 13 amino acids. V lost 4 bases and J 5 bases, leaving 9 bases between the germline ends. The CDR3, as DNA: TGTGCCACCAGCAAGATGGCGAACAATGAGCAGTTCTTC. This translates into CATSKMANNEQFF.

The chain links TRBV12-5 to TRBJ2-5; 8 positions match TRBD1. Germline V gene lookup returns CDR1 LGHNT and CDR2 FRNRAP. V dropped 6 bases and J dropped 11; count of bases not matched to a gene: 17. The CDR3 totals 15 residues. CDR3: CASGDGQGPYNEQYF. CDR3 sequence (DNA): TGTGCTAGTGGCGATGGACAGGGCCCCTACAATGAGCAGTACTTC.

This clonotype was picked up a small number of times. This sequence joins TRBV7-2 and TRBJ1-1; no reliable D call. Germline V gives CDR1 SGHTA, CDR2 FQGNSA. The length of the CDR3 is 12 residues. Trimming stripped 9 bases from V and 4 bases from J, with 12 bases between. The DNA for the CDR3 is TGTGCCAGTATAGGACGGCGCACTGAAGCTTTCTTT. Protein product: CASIGRRTEAFF.

This clonotype occurred a few times. This chain connects TRBV25-1 to TRBJ2-3; D is uncertain. V lost 0 bases, J lost 2 bases, and 12 bases lay in between. Germline V gene sequence: CDR1 MGHDK, CDR2 SYGVNS. The CDR3 sequence is 16 residues long. For the CDR3, the DNA is TGTGCCAGCAGTGAATATTCGGGCACTATCACAGATACGCAGTATTTT. Translation: CASSEYSGTITDTQYF.

The chain uses TRBV10-3 and TRBJ2-1; 10 bases align to TRBD2. This CDR3 is built from 14 residues. Germline-derived CDR1 and CDR2 are ENHRY and SYGVKD. The J segment lost 6 bases and the V segment lost 10 bases, leaving 9 bases of the junction unmatched. For the CDR3, the DNA is TGTGCCAGCAAGCCAGCGGGGGGGCCCAATGAGCAGTTCTTC. Translating gives CASKPAGGPNEQFF.